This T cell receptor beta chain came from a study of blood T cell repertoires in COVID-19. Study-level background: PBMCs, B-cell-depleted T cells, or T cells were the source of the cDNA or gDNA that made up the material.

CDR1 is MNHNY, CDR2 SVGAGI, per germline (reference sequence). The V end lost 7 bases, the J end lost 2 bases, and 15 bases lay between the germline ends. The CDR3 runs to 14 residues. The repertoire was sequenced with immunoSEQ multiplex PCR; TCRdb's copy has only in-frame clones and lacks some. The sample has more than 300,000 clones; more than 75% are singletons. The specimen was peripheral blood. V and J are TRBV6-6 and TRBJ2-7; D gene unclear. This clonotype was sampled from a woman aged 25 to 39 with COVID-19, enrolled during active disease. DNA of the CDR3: TGTGCCAGCAACCAGTACGACACTGCCTACGAGCAGTACTTC. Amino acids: CASNQYDTAYEQYF.